This is a list of T cell receptor beta chains from one sample in a study of CD8 T cells in ankylosing spondylitis. Via MiXCR, TCRdb re-called the 5' RACE reads, giving one row per CDR3 protein. The sample includes about 27,000 distinct CDR3 sequences, 7.9% of them seen just once. The sequencing sample was made of blood. These TCRs come from a male donor with ankylosing spondylitis or in good health (not recorded which). Each CDR3 is given with its conserved first and last residue. Each record gives: CDR3 length, D gene, V gene, clone size, J gene, CDR3 protein, CDR3 DNA. A D gene is named only where the DNA matches it firmly. Clone size is stated in some rows and not others, as once, few, many or a class when expanded.

length: 14
D: TRBD2
V: TRBV20-1
size: few
J: TRBJ2-1
CDR3: CSARDFLAGGGPIF
DNA: TGCAGTGCTAGAGATTTTCTAGCGGGGGGCGGGCCGATCTTC

length: 13
D: -
V: TRBV7-9
size: few
J: TRBJ2-2
CDR3: CASSLWGNGELFF
DNA: TGTGCCAGCAGCTTATGGGGGAACGGGGAGCTGTTTTTT

length: 14
D: -
V: TRBV5-1
size: many
J: TRBJ1-2
CDR3: CASSPTDTAGGYTF
DNA: TGCGCCAGCAGCCCGACGGACACGGCGGGCGGCTACACCTTC

length: 14
D: -
V: TRBV18
size: -
J: TRBJ1-1
CDR3: CASSPRRSDTEAFF
DNA: TGTGCCAGCTCACCGAGGAGGTCGGACACTGAAGCTTTCTTT

length: 12
D: -
V: TRBV10-3
size: -
J: TRBJ2-7
CDR3: CAISDQGYEQYF
DNA: TGTGCCATCAGTGATCAGGGCTACGAGCAGTACTTC

length: 13
D: -
V: TRBV20-1
size: few
J: TRBJ2-1
CDR3: CSARGPSYNEQFF
DNA: TGCAGTGCTAGGGGCCCCAGCTACAATGAGCAGTTCTTC

length: 13
D: TRBD2
V: TRBV7-9
size: few
J: TRBJ2-3
CDR3: CASSLAAGGAQYF
DNA: TGTGCCAGCAGCTTAGCTGCGGGGGGCGCGCAGTATTTT

length: 16
D: TRBD2
V: TRBV7-3
size: few
J: TRBJ2-1
CDR3: CASSPFGTSGPNEQFF
DNA: TGTGCCAGCAGCCCATTCGGGACTAGCGGCCCCAATGAGCAGTTCTTC

length: 15
D: TRBD2
V: TRBV5-1
size: many
J: TRBJ2-1
CDR3: CASSLAGGDYNEQFF
DNA: TGCGCCAGCAGCTTGGCGGGAGGTGACTACAATGAGCAGTTCTTC

length: 16
D: -
V: TRBV20-1
size: few
J: TRBJ1-5
CDR3: CSARDYREVNNQPQHF
DNA: TGCAGTGCTAGAGATTACAGGGAGGTCAACAATCAGCCCCAGCATTTT

length: 13
D: -
V: TRBV12-3/TRBV12-4
size: many
J: TRBJ1-6
CDR3: CASTQGVRSPLHF
DNA: TGTGCCAGCACGCAGGGAGTTCGTTCACCCCTCCACTTT

length: 16
D: TRBD1
V: TRBV28
size: -
J: TRBJ2-1
CDR3: CASNPRDRGVYNEQFF
DNA: TGTGCCAGCAACCCTAGGGACAGGGGCGTATACAATGAGCAGTTCTTC

length: 12
D: -
V: TRBV29-1
size: many
J: TRBJ2-3
CDR3: CSVESETDTQYF
DNA: TGCAGCGTTGAGTCCGAGACAGATACGCAGTATTTT

length: 12
D: -
V: TRBV29-1
size: -
J: TRBJ1-1
CDR3: CSVDGGYTEAFF
DNA: TGCAGCGTTGATGGAGGTTACACTGAAGCTTTCTTT

length: 14
D: -
V: TRBV4-3
size: -
J: TRBJ2-2
CDR3: CASSQDINTGELFF
DNA: TGCGCCAGCAGCCAAGATATCAACACCGGGGAGCTGTTTTTT

length: 16
D: TRBD2
V: TRBV5-1
size: -
J: TRBJ2-7
CDR3: CASSLELAGRSYEQYF
DNA: TGCGCCAGCAGCTTGGAACTAGCGGGAAGATCCTACGAGCAGTACTTC

length: 16
D: -
V: TRBV5-1
size: few
J: TRBJ2-1
CDR3: CASSEKTGTEGNEQFF
DNA: TGCGCCAGCAGCGAAAAAACCGGGACGGAAGGGAATGAGCAGTTCTTC

length: 15
D: -
V: TRBV27
size: many
J: TRBJ1-2
CDR3: CASSPLAGIQYGYTF
DNA: TGTGCCAGCAGTCCCCTCGCGGGGATCCAATATGGCTACACCTTC

length: 13
D: -
V: TRBV12-3/TRBV12-4
size: -
J: TRBJ2-7
CDR3: CASSFAQLYEQYF
DNA: TGTGCCAGCAGTTTTGCCCAGCTTTACGAGCAGTACTTC